These 22 T cell receptor beta chains were sequenced from one sample in a study of shared clonotypes between healthy human individuals. Method: immunoSEQ multiplex PCR; TCRdb's copy keeps in-frame clones and lacks some. Of roughly 500,000 clones in the sample, 90% to 97% were seen once. What was sequenced was naive CD4+ T cells sorted from blood. Subset defined: CD45RA+ positively selected. The source of these receptors is a woman in her thirties in good health.

This chain connects TRBV19 to TRBJ1-2; a weak D match, TRBD1 (5 bases). Per the germline V gene, CDR1 is LNHDA and CDR2 is SQIVND (reference sequence). The CDR3 runs 13 residues. Deletions cut 5 bases from V and 5 bases from J, with 12 bases between. The CDR3 spells CASSLGTEYGYTF. As DNA, the CDR3 is TGTGCCAGTAGTCTTGGGACGGAATATGGCTACACCTTC.

The J gene is TRBJ2-2, the V gene TRBV28, with 13 bases that match TRBD2. CDR1 and CDR2 from the germline V gene are MDHEN and SYDVKM. The V segment lost 5 bases and the J segment 5 bases; nucleotides outside the gene matches: 11. The CDR3 is made up of 18 amino acids. CDR3 region: CASSGYGLAGDRTGELFF. The CDR3 region has the DNA TGTGCCAGCAGTGGATACGGACTAGCGGGAGACCGGACCGGGGAGCTGTTTTTT.

This clone was observed a handful of times. V usage is TRBV11-2 and J usage is TRBJ1-1; 7 bases line up with TRBD1. There are 14 residues in the CDR3. Germline CDR1 and CDR2: SGHAT and FQNNGV. Germline trimming cut 3 bases from V and 6 bases from J; bases unmatched to any gene: 7. CDR3 nucleotide sequence: TGTGCCAGCAGCTTGACAGGGCGAACTGCTGAAGCTTTCTTT. It is translated as CASSLTGRTAEAFF.

The V gene is TRBV6-1, the J gene TRBJ1-1, with TRBD1 matching over 7 bases. The CDR3 totals 11 residues. From germline, CDR1 is MNHNS and CDR2 SASEGT. Losses at the gene ends were 3 bases for V and 14 bases for J; bases not matched to a gene: 6. DNA for the CDR3: TGTGCCAGCAGTGATTGGACAGGCCCATTCTTT. This codes for CASSDWTGPFF.

The chain uses TRBV5-1 and TRBJ1-4; TRBD1 matches 9 bases. V shed 2 bases and J 8 bases; nucleotides not matched to a gene: 13. The CDR3 length is 17 residues. The germline gives CDR1 SGHRS, CDR2 YFSETQ. The CDR3 loop reads CASSFTGTGNLGEKLFF. In nucleotides, the CDR3 is TGCGCCAGCAGCTTCACCGGGACAGGGAACCTTGGAGAAAAACTGTTTTTT.

The chain employs TRBV2 and TRBJ2-2; D is unclear. Germline loops: CDR1 SNHLY, CDR2 FYNNEI. Trimming shortened V by 2 bases and J by 7 bases, and 11 bases separated the two germline ends. The CDR3 contains 14 residues. This CDR3 is CASSEQGSNGELFF. Written as DNA, the CDR3 is TGTGCCAGCAGTGAACAAGGGTCGAACGGGGAGCTGTTTTTT.

This clone occurred once. V and J are TRBV6-1 and TRBJ2-7; TRBD1 agrees at 8 bases. The CDR3 spans 15 residues. J gave up 0 bases and V 6 bases, and 7 bases lay outside the gene matches. Germline assignment: CDR1 MNHNS and CDR2 SASEGT. In nucleotides, the CDR3 is TGTGCCAGCAGCACACGGACAGGGAGCTCCTACGAGCAGTACTTC. It codes for CASSTRTGSSYEQYF.

This clone was seen only a few times. The chain employs TRBV19 and TRBJ1-4; TRBD1 matches 7 bases. Germline V gene lookup returns CDR1 LNHDA and CDR2 SQIVND (reference sequence). The CDR3 has 13 residues. J lost 8 bases, V lost 2 bases, and 2 bases had no gene match. The CDR3 sequence is CASSITGVEKLFF. Here the CDR3 DNA reads TGTGCCAGTAGTATAACAGGGGTGGAAAAACTGTTTTTT.

Of note for this clone: Distinct nucleotide sequences in the sample also encode this CDR3. V and J are TRBV28 and TRBJ1-5, with a possible D match to TRBD1 (5 bases). The V gene's germline CDR1 is MDHEN and CDR2 SYDVKM. This CDR3 region has 13 residues. Trimming pared 2 bases from V and 4 bases from J, leaving 6 bases between. CDR3: CASSLTGNQPQHF. Written as DNA, the CDR3 is TGTGCCAGCAGTTTAACAGGAAATCAGCCCCAGCATTTT.

This chain connects TRBV18 to TRBJ1-3; D possibly corresponds to TRBD1 (5 bases). Between the trimmed V and J ends, which lost 4 bases and 0 bases, there was a span of 7 bases. CDR3 length equals 14 residues. Per the germline V gene, CDR1 is KGHSH and CDR2 is LQKENI. The CDR3 bases are TGTGCCAGCTCACGGGACCCCTCTGGAAACACCATATATTTT. Protein sequence: CASSRDPSGNTIYF.

The chain recombines TRBV5-4 with TRBJ2-6; TRBD1 agrees at 8 bases. V gave up 4 bases and J gave up 0 bases; unmatched junction bases: 12. This CDR3 has 19 residues. Germline V gene sequence: CDR1 SGHNT, CDR2 YYREEE (reference sequence). CDR3 protein: CASSPEPGQDHSGANVLTF. CDR3 nucleotides: TGTGCCAGCAGCCCGGAACCGGGACAGGACCACTCTGGGGCCAACGTCCTGACTTTC.

This clone was counted a single time. The chain recombines TRBV28 with TRBJ1-5; no definite D call. V lost 3 bases, J lost 0 bases, and 3 bases lay in between. Germline V gene sequence: CDR1 MDHEN, CDR2 SYDVKM. There are 13 residues in the CDR3. CDR3 amino acids: CASSFPSNQPQHF. The DNA of the CDR3 is TGTGCCAGCAGTTTCCCTAGCAATCAGCCCCAGCATTTT.

This chain's CDR3 is CASSSPSGLSYNEQFF. As DNA, the CDR3 is TGCGCCAGCAGCTCGCCAAGCGGGCTTTCCTACAATGAGCAGTTCTTC. This rearrangement joins TRBV5-1 to TRBJ2-1; TRBD2 is a possible D gene (6 bases). This CDR3 contains 16 residues. Trimming took 3 bases from V and 1 from J, leaving 14 bases between them. CDR1 is SGHRS, CDR2 YFSETQ, per germline.

The V and J genes are TRBV28 and TRBJ2-7, with D hard to call. Per germline, CDR1 MDHEN and CDR2 SYDVKM. The V gene lost 4 bases and the J gene lost 2 bases, with 15 bases spanning the gap. The CDR3 consists of 15 residues. The CDR3 protein is CASSWIGKVPYEQYF. CDR3 nucleotides: TGTGCCAGCAGTTGGATAGGGAAGGTCCCCTACGAGCAGTACTTC.

The chain recombines TRBV2 with TRBJ1-1, with D hard to call. The CDR3 sequence is 13 residues long. Germline V gene sequence: CDR1 SNHLY, CDR2 FYNNEI. V lost 7 bases and J 1 base, leaving 10 bases between the germline ends. CDR3 in DNA: TGTGCCAGCACCGTACTCGAGAACACTGAAGCTTTCTTT. It codes for CASTVLENTEAFF. Using reference TRBV2 and TRBJ1-1 for the parts outside the CDR3, the full variable domain is EPEVTQTPSHQVTQMGQEVILRCVPISNHLYFYWYRQILGQKVEFLVSFYNNEISEKSEIFDDQFSVERPDGSNFTLKIRSTKLEDSAMYFCASTVLENTEAFFGQGTRLTVV.

V usage is TRBV7-9 and J usage is TRBJ2-7, with D possibly TRBD1 on 6 matching bases. Trimming removed 5 bases at V and 1 base at J, with 18 bases between. The CDR3 contains 16 residues. Germline V gene sequence: CDR1 SEHNR, CDR2 FQNEAQ (reference sequence). The CDR3 protein is CASSPRTALPSYEQYF. CDR3 nucleotide sequence: TGTGCCAGCAGCCCTCGGACAGCGCTACCTTCCTACGAGCAGTACTTC.

This chain joins TRBV6-5 and TRBJ2-7; TRBD2 aligns across 13 bases. The germline CDR1 and CDR2 sequences are MNHEY and SVGAGI. Trimming cost V 6 bases and J 6 bases; bases outside gene matches: 5. CDR3 size: 14 residues. CDR3 sequence (DNA): TGTGCCAGCAGGGGACTAGCGGGAAGGGGCGAGCAGTACTTC. Translation gives CASRGLAGRGEQYF.

This chain joins TRBV18 and TRBJ2-4; TRBD2 agrees at 7 bases. This CDR3 comprises 17 residues. CDR1 and CDR2 from the germline V gene are KGHSH and LQKENI. V dropped 0 bases and J dropped 3; count of bases not matched to a gene: 8. The CDR3 DNA is TGTGCCAGCTCACCACCTAGGCTAGCGGCTATCAAAAACATTCAGTACTTC. Its protein product is CASSPPRLAAIKNIQYF.

In this sample, this clone turned up once. This chain joins TRBV2 and TRBJ1-5; D remains ambiguous. This CDR3 spans 16 amino acids. Trimming took 6 bases from V and 4 from J, leaving 19 bases between them. From germline, CDR1 is SNHLY and CDR2 FYNNEI. DNA for the CDR3: TGTGCCAGCAGGGCTAGAGACATTGGGTGGAATCAGCCCCAGCATTTT. Translating gives CASRARDIGWNQPQHF.

The rearrangement joins TRBV5-1 to TRBJ2-2; no definite D call. V lost 3 bases to trimming and J lost 11 bases, with 14 bases between them. The germline V gene encodes CDR1 SGHRS and CDR2 YFSETQ. This CDR3 is built from 13 residues. CDR3 DNA sequence: TGCGCCAGCAGCTCGACCAGCCCGTCTGAGCTGTTTTTT. Translated: CASSSTSPSELFF. The full variable domain, rest sourced from reference TRBV5-1 and TRBJ2-2, is KAGVTQTPRYLIKTRGQQVTLSCSPISGHRSVSWYQQTPGQGLQFLFEYFSETQRNKGNFPGRFSGRQFSNSRSEMNVSTLELGDSALYLCASSSTSPSELFFGEGSRLTVL.

This clone has a single count. The V and J genes are TRBV28 and TRBJ2-7; a weak D match, TRBD2 (7 bases). CDR1 is MDHEN and CDR2 is SYDVKM in the germline V gene. The germline V and J ends were trimmed by 6 bases and 3 bases, with 24 bases remaining between them. This CDR3 spans 17 amino acids. CDR3 in DNA: TGTGCCAGCAGGACCCTCTCCCGGGGGGCATCGCGCTACGAGCAGTACTTC. Translation: CASRTLSRGASRYEQYF.

This chain connects TRBV11-2 to TRBJ1-1; 9 bases line up with TRBD1. J lost 2 bases, V lost 3 bases, and 7 bases had no gene match. This CDR3 region has 16 residues. CDR1 and CDR2 (germline): SGHAT, FQNNGV. CDR3 loop: CASSLGLGQGNTEAFF. CDR3 DNA: TGTGCCAGCAGCTTGGGCCTGGGACAGGGAAACACTGAAGCTTTCTTT.